These 32 T cell receptor beta chains were sequenced from one sample in a study of T-cell memory formation after mild COVID-19. TCRdb re-analysed the 5' RACE reads in MiXCR, keeping a single row per CDR3 protein. Among 550,000 to 600,000 distinct CDR3 sequences listed, roughly 17% were seen once. The sequencing sample was made of PBMCs or a T cell subset sorted from them (not recorded which). The source of these receptors is an adult woman who had mild COVID-19 (a few samples of this study predate the infection). Cell type and time point are not known.

This clonotype was seen many times. The rearrangement links TRBV27 to TRBJ1-2; 7 positions agree with TRBD1. V lost 4 bases and J lost 7; bases outside the gene matches: 3. CDR3 size: 12 residues. Germline CDR1 and CDR2: MNHEY and SMNVEV (reference sequence). CDR3 sequence reads: CASSSQGFGYTF. The DNA of the CDR3 is TGTGCCAGCAGTTCACAGGGGTTTGGCTACACCTTC.

This clonotype was found a few times. The chain couples TRBV20-1 to TRBJ2-3, with 9 bases fitting TRBD2. The CDR3 consists of 14 residues. Germline CDR1 DFQATT, CDR2 SNEGSKA (reference sequence). Germline trimming cut 4 bases from V and 4 bases from J; bases unmatched to any gene: 6. CDR3 bases: TGCAGTGCTATAGCGGGAGTGTCGGCAGATACGCAGTATTTT. Translating it yields CSAIAGVSADTQYF.

The rearrangement joins TRBV7-9 to TRBJ1-2; D ambiguous. The germline gives CDR1 SEHNR, CDR2 FQNEAQ (reference sequence). The CDR3 length is 13 residues. Trimming removed 1 base at V and 8 bases at J, with 11 bases between. In nucleotides, the CDR3 is TGTGCCAGCAGCTTAGGAGAGGGAGGCGGCTACACCTTC. Translating it yields CASSLGEGGGYTF.

This rearrangement joins TRBV7-2 to TRBJ1-2; TRBD1 might be the D (5 bases). This CDR3 region has 16 residues. CDR1 is SGHTA, CDR2 FQGNSA, per germline. The germline V and J ends were trimmed by 1 base and 0 bases, with 12 bases remaining between them. The CDR3 sequence: CASSLGGDHSNYGYTF. The CDR3 bases are TGTGCCAGCAGCTTAGGGGGGGACCACTCTAACTATGGCTACACCTTC.

The sample holds a few counts of this clonotype. Here the CDR3 DNA reads TGTGCCAGCAGCGTAGTGGGCAGGGCCTACGAGCAGTACTTC. Amino acids: CASSVVGRAYEQYF. V usage is TRBV3-1 and J usage is TRBJ2-7; possible D gene TRBD1, 5 bases. V was shortened by 5 bases and J by 2 bases, with 13 bases between the two germline ends. The CDR3 sequence is 14 residues long. Germline CDR1 LGHDT, CDR2 YNNKEL (reference sequence).

V is TRBV19 and J is TRBJ2-7; 8 nucleotides line up with TRBD1. The V gene end was trimmed by 7 bases and the J gene end by 3 bases; junction bases not matched to a gene: 11. The CDR3 is 15 amino acids. Per the germline V gene, CDR1 is LNHDA and CDR2 is SQIVND (reference sequence). DNA of the CDR3: TGTGCCAGTACCAATCAGGGGGCAGGGATCTACGAGCAGTACTTC. Translation: CASTNQGAGIYEQYF.

Only a few counts were recorded for this clonotype. V and J are TRBV20-1 and TRBJ2-1; weak D call: TRBD2 (6 bases). The germline V gene encodes CDR1 DFQATT and CDR2 SNEGSKA (reference sequence). The CDR3 runs to 13 residues. Between the trimmed V and J ends, which lost 1 base and 5 bases, there was a span of 9 bases. The CDR3 region is CSARAREDNEQFF. The CDR3 bases are TGCAGTGCTAGAGCCAGGGAGGACAATGAGCAGTTCTTC.

This clonotype was seen only a few times. The chain carries TRBV9 and TRBJ2-1; perhaps TRBD2 as D (6 bases). Germline V gene lookup returns CDR1 SGDLS and CDR2 YYNGEE. Trimming shortened V by 3 bases and J by 2 bases, and 15 bases separated the two germline ends. CDR3 length equals 16 residues. This CDR3 reads CASSEAADYPYNEQFF. CDR3 coding DNA: TGTGCCAGCAGCGAGGCGGCGGACTACCCCTACAATGAGCAGTTCTTC.

The rearrangement uses TRBV27 and TRBJ2-3; weak D call: TRBD1 (6 bases). The CDR3 sequence is 13 residues long. Trimming cost V 3 bases and J 11 bases, with 15 bases left between them. Germline CDR1 MNHEY, CDR2 SMNVEV (reference sequence). This chain's CDR3 is CASSFHRSGEQYF. CDR3 sequence (DNA): TGTGCCAGCAGTTTTCACAGGTCAGGGGAGCAGTATTTT.

This clonotype has just a few counts. This chain joins TRBV20-1 and TRBJ2-2; D is possibly TRBD1 or TRBD2 (6 bases each). Trimming cost V 6 bases and J 4 bases, with 12 bases left between them. Germline assignment: CDR1 DFQATT and CDR2 SNEGSKA (reference sequence). The CDR3 contains 13 residues. CDR3 loop: CSARRGSTGELFF. CDR3 coding DNA: TGCAGTGCCCGGAGGGGGAGCACCGGGGAGCTGTTTTTT.

This rearrangement joins TRBV19 to TRBJ2-1; TRBD2 matches 8 bases. Per the germline V gene, CDR1 is LNHDA and CDR2 is SQIVND (reference sequence). This CDR3 has 15 amino acids. Trimming cost V 2 bases and J 10 bases; bases outside gene matches: 10. CDR3 coding DNA: TGTGCCAGTAGTATACTAGCGGGTTCGCGGAGAGAGCAGTTCTTC. Encoded protein: CASSILAGSRREQFF.

This clonotype appeared a few times. This chain uses TRBV7-8 with TRBJ1-1; perhaps TRBD1 as D (5 bases). Germline V gives CDR1 SGHVS, CDR2 FQNEAQ. The CDR3 sequence is 14 residues long. V lost 1 base to trimming and J lost 8 bases, with 14 bases between them. The CDR3 bases are TGTGCCAGCAGCTTAGACATCAGGCGGGGCGAAGCTTTCTTT. This sequence encodes CASSLDIRRGEAFF.

This clonotype is a singleton in its sample. The CDR3 bases are TGTGCCAGCAGCGGACAGGGGTCGAGGACCGAGCAGTACTTC. This codes for CASSGQGSRTEQYF. This chain joins TRBV27 and TRBJ2-7; 9 positions match TRBD1. Germline assignment: CDR1 MNHEY and CDR2 SMNVEV (reference sequence). This CDR3 contains 14 residues. J gave up 6 bases and V 6 bases, and 9 bases lay outside the gene matches.

This clonotype appeared many times. The J gene is TRBJ1-1, the V gene TRBV12-3 or TRBV12-4; D might be TRBD1 (5 bases). V dropped 6 bases and J dropped 4 bases, with 12 bases sitting between them. CDR3 size: 13 residues. The CDR3 protein is CASRQDLTTEAFF. CDR3 bases: TGTGCCAGCAGACAGGATCTGACCACTGAAGCTTTCTTT.

The chain employs TRBV5-6 and TRBJ1-5, with D perhaps matching TRBD1 (5 bases). The CDR3 runs 16 residues. Germline values: CDR1 SGHDT, CDR2 YYEEEE. With 1 base removed from V and 2 bases from J, the gap between germline ends came to 13 bases. Here the CDR3 reads CASSLWSGTGNQPQHF. CDR3 sequence (DNA): TGTGCCAGCAGCTTGTGGTCAGGGACCGGCAATCAGCCCCAGCATTTT.

The V gene is TRBV12-3 or TRBV12-4, the J gene TRBJ1-4; no firm D call. Trimming cost V 1 base and J 2 bases, with 20 bases left between them. The CDR3 is made up of 19 amino acids. This CDR3 is CASSLEVSTTPLTNEKLFF. In DNA form, the CDR3 reads TGTGCCAGCAGTTTAGAAGTCTCCACGACACCCCTCACTAATGAAAAACTGTTTTTT.

The chain combines TRBV27 with TRBJ2-1, with D uncertain. Germline V gene sequence: CDR1 MNHEY, CDR2 SMNVEV (reference sequence). The CDR3 loop spans 15 amino acids. Trimming took 3 bases from V and 6 from J, leaving 15 bases between them. CDR3: CASSLSYHYSNEQFF. The DNA for the CDR3 is TGTGCCAGCAGTTTGTCCTACCACTACAGCAATGAGCAGTTCTTC.

This clonotype came up a few times. V usage is TRBV6-2 or TRBV6-3 and J usage is TRBJ2-2; 7 nucleotides agree with TRBD1. The junction had 3 bases not matched to a gene; V was cut back by 10 bases and J by 1 base. Germline CDR1 is MNHEY and CDR2 is SVGEGT. The CDR3 runs to 13 residues. The CDR3 nucleotides read TGTGCCATCCGGGACAGGAACACCGGGGAGCTGTTTTTT. Encoded protein: CAIRDRNTGELFF.

CDR3 residues: CASSLAPPGGGIQETQYF. As DNA, the CDR3 is TGTGCCAGCAGCTTAGCGCCCCCAGGGGGGGGGATACAAGAGACCCAGTACTTC. The rearrangement joins TRBV7-8 to TRBJ2-5; either TRBD1 or TRBD2 may supply D (7 bases each). The CDR3 consists of 18 residues. Germline CDR1 and CDR2: SGHVS and FQNEAQ. V lost 0 bases to trimming and J lost 2 bases, with 19 bases between them. Drawing the rest from reference TRBV7-8 and TRBJ2-5, the complete variable domain is GAGVSQSPRYKVAKRGQDVALRCDPISGHVSLFWYQQALGQGPEFLTYFQNEAQLDKSGLPSDRFFAERPEGSVSTLKIQRTQQEDSAVYLCASSLAPPGGGIQETQYFGPGTRLLVL.

This chain uses TRBV7-2 with TRBJ1-5; D remains ambiguous. Deletions cut 1 base from V and 4 bases from J, with 8 bases between. The CDR3 has 14 residues. CDR1 and CDR2 (germline): SGHTA, FQGNSA. CDR3 bases: TGTGCCAGCAGCTTAGAGAGGATAAATCAGCCCCAGCATTTT. Protein product: CASSLERINQPQHF.

V is TRBV7-2 and J is TRBJ2-7; TRBD2 is a possible D gene (6 bases). Germline V gene lookup returns CDR1 SGHTA and CDR2 FQGNSA. The V and J ends lost 1 base and 4 bases respectively, with 11 bases between them. The CDR3 has 14 amino acids. The CDR3 spells CASSLVSSEYEQYF. CDR3 nucleotide sequence: TGTGCCAGCAGCTTAGTGTCTAGCGAGTACGAGCAGTACTTC.

The V gene is TRBV5-6, the J gene TRBJ2-1, with D tentatively TRBD1 (7 bases). CDR3 size: 16 residues. Between the trimmed V and J ends, which lost 4 bases and 4 bases, there was a span of 18 bases. Germline V CDR1 and CDR2: SGHDT, YYEEEE. The CDR3 sequence: CASSLLRDSPYNEQFF. The CDR3 nucleotides are TGTGCCAGCAGCCTGTTGCGGGACAGCCCATACAATGAGCAGTTCTTC.

The chain has TRBV5-1 and TRBJ2-6; tentative D call: TRBD2 (7 bases). Germline CDR1 reads SGHRS; CDR2 reads YFSETQ. The CDR3 consists of 18 residues. V was clipped by 4 bases and J by 4 bases, with 21 bases between them. CDR3 bases: TGCGCCAGCAGCCCTGGCGGGGGCGGGACCCGAGGGGCCAACGTCCTGACTTTC. Translating gives CASSPGGGGTRGANVLTF. Full variable domain (remainder filled in from reference TRBV5-1 and TRBJ2-6): KAGVTQTPRYLIKTRGQQVTLSCSPISGHRSVSWYQQTPGQGLQFLFEYFSETQRNKGNFPGRFSGRQFSNSRSEMNVSTLELGDSALYLCASSPGGGGTRGANVLTFGAGSRLTVL.

This clonotype was counted at least ten times. The chain has TRBV20-1 and TRBJ2-5, with D perhaps TRBD1 (5 bases). Trimming shortened V by 3 bases and J by 6 bases, and 11 bases separated the two germline ends. CDR1 DFQATT and CDR2 SNEGSKA come from the germline V gene (reference sequence). The CDR3 has 12 amino acids. In DNA form, the CDR3 reads TGCAGTGCTAGCCAGGGTATGAAGACCCAGTACTTC. Translated, it gives CSASQGMKTQYF.

The rearrangement joins TRBV20-1 to TRBJ2-1, with a weak D call TRBD2 (5 bases). The CDR3 is 12 amino acids. V lost 0 bases and J lost 7, with 7 bases in between. Germline V gene data show CDR1 as DFQATT and CDR2 as SNEGSKA (reference sequence). CDR3 DNA: TGCAGTGCTAGAGAGCCGGGGAATGAGCAGTTCTTC. This sequence encodes CSAREPGNEQFF.

This clonotype came up a few times. V usage is TRBV7-9 and J usage is TRBJ2-1; maybe TRBD1 (5 bases). The CDR3 is 14 residues long. V lost 3 bases, J lost 6 bases, and 12 bases lay in between. Germline CDR1 is SEHNR and CDR2 is FQNEAQ (reference sequence). CDR3 DNA: TGTGCCAGCAGCTTTTCTTGGGGCGGCAATGAGCAGTTCTTC. Its translation is CASSFSWGGNEQFF.

The gene calls are TRBV11-3 and TRBJ2-7, with a tentative D call TRBD2 (5 bases). Per germline, CDR1 SGHNT and CDR2 YENEEA. Between the trimmed V and J ends, which lost 5 bases and 4 bases, there was a span of 18 bases. The CDR3 is made up of 15 amino acids. CDR3 residues: CASSPSGIYRYEQYF. CDR3 sequence (DNA): TGTGCCAGCAGCCCCTCCGGGATTTACCGTTACGAGCAGTACTTC.

The chain couples TRBV23-1 to TRBJ2-3, with D hard to call. TRBV23-1 is an open reading frame whose function is uncertain. The ends were cut back, 3 bases at V and 6 bases at J, with 7 bases in the middle. The CDR3 consists of 12 residues. The CDR3 DNA is TGCGCCAGCAGTCAGCGTAGGGATACGCAGTATTTT. This codes for CASSQRRDTQYF.

V usage is TRBV27 and J usage is TRBJ2-1, with 7 bases lining up with TRBD2. The CDR3 length is 15 residues. Germline trimming cut 6 bases from V and 5 bases from J; bases unmatched to any gene: 10. CDR1 is MNHEY and CDR2 is SMNVEV in the germline V gene (reference sequence). The DNA for the CDR3 is TGTGCCAGCAGCTCCCCAGGTAGCGGGCACAATGAGCAGTTCTTC. Protein sequence: CASSSPGSGHNEQFF.

This clonotype showed up just a few times. This chain links TRBV7-6 with TRBJ2-7; 12 bases align to TRBD2. Trimming cost V 4 bases and J 2 bases; bases outside gene matches: 6. This CDR3 region has 16 residues. Germline CDR1 SGHVS, CDR2 FNYEAQ. The CDR3 reads CASSSTTSGGTYEQYF. CDR3 nucleotide sequence: TGTGCCAGCAGCTCCACGACTAGCGGGGGTACCTACGAGCAGTACTTC.

This clonotype was observed a handful of times. The chain recombines TRBV24-1 with TRBJ2-7, with D possibly matching TRBD1 (5 bases). This CDR3 has 15 amino acids. CDR1 and CDR2 (germline): KGHDR, SFDVKD. V shed 3 bases and J shed 4 bases, with 15 bases lying between them. CDR3 DNA sequence: TGTGCCACCAGTGATGGGGCGCTCGGTAGGTACGAGCAGTACTTC. Its translation: CATSDGALGRYEQYF.

The rearrangement links TRBV30 to TRBJ2-4; 10 bases map to TRBD2. The germline V gene encodes CDR1 GTSNPN and CDR2 SVGIG (reference sequence). Trimming at V came to 2 bases and at J to 0 bases, leaving 1 base not matched to a gene. CDR3 size: 15 residues. The CDR3: CAWSPSGGAKNIQYF. CDR3 in DNA: TGTGCCTGGAGTCCTAGCGGGGGAGCCAAAAACATTCAGTACTTC. Full variable domain (remainder filled in from reference TRBV30 and TRBJ2-4): SQTIHQWPATLVQPVGSPLSLECTVEGTSNPNLYWYRQAAGRGLQLLFYSVGIGQISSEVPQNLSASRPQDRQFILSSKKLLLSDSGFYLCAWSPSGGAKNIQYFGAGTRLSVL.